These 15 T cell receptor beta chains were sequenced from one sample in a study of regulatory T cells in long-lasting Graves disease. Time point denoted: newly diagnosed GD, antithyroid drugs for less than 3 months. Generation of the TCR library employed RNA extracted from PBMCs. HTBI primers from iRepertoire and Arm-PCR of CDR3 regions yielded the TCR beta libraries. One entry per CDR3 protein results from TCRdb running MiXCR on the multiplex PCR reads. This sample has hundreds of thousands of distinct CDR3 sequences; less than 20% occur once, and the top ten carry around a sixth. The sample also formed part of further work on T cells in Graves' hyperthyroidism and ophthalmopathy.

This sample comprised peripheral blood mononuclear cells (PBMCs), obtained at new diagnosis, from a patient treated with antithyroid drugs. The receptors stem from a woman in her twenties or thirties with Graves disease.

The chain joins TRBV6-1 to TRBJ1-1; the D is unclear. Germline CDR1 is MNHNS and CDR2 is SASEGT. The ends were cut back, 8 bases at V and 8 bases at J, with 18 bases in the middle. CDR3 length: 13 amino acids. CDR3 bases: TGTGCCAGCTATACTTTACAAAGAAGGGAAGCTTTCTTT. It is translated as CASYTLQRREAFF.

The V and J genes are TRBV28 and TRBJ1-5; D remains unclear. Trimming shortened V by 8 bases and J by 5 bases, and 13 bases separated the two germline ends. Germline-derived CDR1 and CDR2 are MDHEN and SYDVKM. This CDR3 comprises 13 residues. The CDR3 nucleotides read TGTGCCAGCCGTAGGGCAGGTGATCAGCCCCAGCATTTT. Protein: CASRRAGDQPQHF.

V gene TRBV2 combines with J gene TRBJ2-1; D gene uncertain. V was pared by 8 bases and J by 6 bases, with 11 bases between. The CDR3 sequence is 12 residues long. Per the germline V gene, CDR1 is SNHLY and CDR2 is FYNNEI. CDR3 residues: CASLIRVNEQFF. The CDR3 DNA reads as TGTGCCAGCTTAATCAGAGTCAATGAGCAGTTCTTC.

This clonotype was recorded a few times. The CDR3 DNA follows: TGTGCCAGCAGCTTGGATCGAACAGGGACCGTCACCGGGGAGCTGTTTTTT. It codes for CASSLDRTGTVTGELFF. This chain connects TRBV5-8 to TRBJ2-2; D might be TRBD1 (6 bases). Germline CDR1 SGHTS, CDR2 YDEGEE. V was pared by 0 bases and J by 4 bases, with 16 bases between. This CDR3 spans 17 amino acids.

For the CDR3, the DNA is TGTGCCTGGAGTGTAGGTACACGGGGAAGGCTGGGTCAGCCCCAGCATTTT. It is translated as CAWSVGTRGRLGQPQHF. The chain couples TRBV30 to TRBJ1-5; no reliable D call. Trimming shortened V by 0 bases and J by 6 bases, and 21 bases separated the two germline ends. The CDR3 sequence is 17 residues long. Germline-derived CDR1 and CDR2 are GTSNPN and SVGIG (reference sequence).

This clonotype was counted many times. The rearrangement uses TRBV11-2 and TRBJ1-4, with unresolved D. The V gene's germline CDR1 is SGHAT and CDR2 FQNNGV. The V gene lost 7 bases and the J gene lost 7 bases, with 16 bases spanning the gap. This CDR3 is 14 amino acids long. Here the CDR3 reads CASTHPGGREKLFF. CDR3 nucleotides: TGTGCCAGCACCCACCCGGGTGGGCGTGAAAAACTGTTTTTT.

This clonotype has a count of ten or more. This rearrangement joins TRBV12-3 or TRBV12-4 to TRBJ1-1; tentatively, D is TRBD1 (6 bases). Trimming removed 6 bases from V and 11 bases from J, with 22 bases in between. The CDR3 is 14 residues long. The CDR3 spells CASSSGGGLRIAFF. As DNA, the CDR3 is TGTGCCAGCAGCTCGGGGGGGGGGCTTCGAATCGCTTTCTTT.

This clonotype has just a few counts. The rearrangement links TRBV29-1 to TRBJ2-5; weak D call: TRBD2 (5 bases). The CDR3 covers 12 residues. Germline assignment: CDR1 SQVTM and CDR2 ANQGSEA. DNA of the CDR3: TGCGGGCTTCGCGGACTCGGGGAGACCCAGTACTTC. It codes for CGLRGLGETQYF. The full variable domain, in which reference TRBV29-1 and TRBJ2-5 provide the parts outside the CDR3, is SAVISQKPSRDICQRGTSLTIQCQVDSQVTMMFWYRQQPGQSLTLIATANQGSEATYESGFVIDKFPISRPNLTFSTLTVSNMSPEDSSIYLCGLRGLGETQYFGPGTRLLVL.

This clonotype was counted at least ten times. The V gene is TRBV7-2, the J gene TRBJ2-3, with D possibly being TRBD1 (6 bases). Germline V gives CDR1 SGHTA, CDR2 FQGNSA. The CDR3 spans 15 residues. V gave up 6 bases and J gave up 0 bases, with 13 bases separating them. CDR3 nucleotide sequence: TGTGCCAGCAGTCGGACAGTGACTAGCACAGATACGCAGTATTTT. Translated: CASSRTVTSTDTQYF.

The sample holds a few counts of this clonotype. J is TRBJ2-1 and V is TRBV14, with TRBD1 matching 7 bases. Per the germline V gene, CDR1 is SGHDN and CDR2 is FVKESK. CDR3 length: 15 amino acids. J lost 9 bases, V lost 0 bases, and 8 bases had no gene match. The CDR3 nucleotides are TGTGCCAGCAGCCAAGAGGTTAGGGGGCGAAGTGAGCAGTTCTTC. Translated: CASSQEVRGRSEQFF.

The CDR3 DNA sequence: TGCGCCAGCAGCAGGCTCCAGGGGCCAACCGGGGAGCTGTTTTTT. This sequence encodes CASSRLQGPTGELFF. The chain recombines TRBV5-1 with TRBJ2-2; D may be TRBD1 (6 bases). The CDR3 has 15 amino acids. Germline V gene data show CDR1 as SGHRS and CDR2 as YFSETQ. With 4 bases removed from V and 5 bases from J, the gap between germline ends came to 15 bases.

The V and J genes are TRBV4-1 and TRBJ2-5, with 7 positions matching TRBD1. The CDR3 totals 13 residues. Germline V gene data show CDR1 as MGHRA and CDR2 as YSYEKL. V lost 8 bases to trimming and J lost 3 bases; unmatched junction nucleotides: 6. In DNA form, the CDR3 reads TGCGCCAGCCTGGGACAGAACGAAGAGACCCAGTACTTC. Its translation: CASLGQNEETQYF.

This clonotype was recorded many times. The chain employs TRBV12-3 or TRBV12-4 and TRBJ1-1; 7 nucleotides match TRBD1. The V gene end was trimmed by 7 bases and the J gene end by 4 bases; junction bases not matched to a gene: 9. CDR3 size: 14 residues. CDR3 residues: CASIRDSKTTEAFF. CDR3 in DNA: TGTGCCAGCATCCGGGACAGTAAGACCACTGAAGCTTTCTTT.

V is TRBV14 and J is TRBJ1-4, with TRBD1 matching 10 bases. Germline CDR1 and CDR2: SGHDN and FVKESK. V trimming: 1 base; J trimming: 8 bases; junction bases outside the gene matches: 4. The CDR3 sequence is 15 residues long. CDR3 amino acids: CASSQGRTGGEKLFF. In nucleotides, the CDR3 is TGTGCCAGCAGCCAAGGAAGGACAGGGGGGGAAAAACTGTTTTTT.

The rearrangement uses TRBV7-3 and TRBJ2-1, with TRBD2 matching 10 bases. The CDR3 has 16 amino acids. The germline V gene has CDR1 SGHTA and CDR2 FQGTGA. Trimming at V came to 3 bases and at J to 4 bases, leaving 6 bases not matched to a gene. Here the CDR3 DNA reads TGTGCCAGCAGCTTTTCCGGGACTAGCGCTTACAATGAGCAGTTCTTC. This translates into CASSFSGTSAYNEQFF.